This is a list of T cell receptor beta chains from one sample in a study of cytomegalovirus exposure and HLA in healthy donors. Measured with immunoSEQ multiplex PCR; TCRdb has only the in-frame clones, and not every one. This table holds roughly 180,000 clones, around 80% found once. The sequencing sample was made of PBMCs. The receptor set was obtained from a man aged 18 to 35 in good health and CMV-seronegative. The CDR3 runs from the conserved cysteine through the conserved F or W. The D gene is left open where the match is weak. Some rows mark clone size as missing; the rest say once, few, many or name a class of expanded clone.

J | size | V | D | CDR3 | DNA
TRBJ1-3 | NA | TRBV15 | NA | CATSRDSIGTRSSLVNTIYF | TGTGCCACCAGCAGAGACTCGATCGGGACAAGGTCCTCCCTGGTGAACACCATATATTTT
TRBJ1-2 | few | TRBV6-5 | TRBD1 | CASSYSGQTSMSYTF | TGTGCCAGCAGTTACTCGGGACAGACCTCTATGAGCTACACCTTC
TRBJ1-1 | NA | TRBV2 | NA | CASSEDGNTEAFF | TGTGCCAGCAGTGAAGACGGGAACACTGAAGCTTTCTTT
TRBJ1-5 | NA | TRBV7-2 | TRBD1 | CASSAGQGMRSNQPQHF | TGTGCCAGCAGCGCAGGACAGGGGATGCGAAGCAATCAGCCCCAGCATTTT
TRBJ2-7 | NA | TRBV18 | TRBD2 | CASSPLGLGSTNEQYF | TGTGCCAGCTCACCCCTAGGACTAGGGTCCACAAACGAGCAGTACTTC
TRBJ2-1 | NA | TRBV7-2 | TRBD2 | CASSSPGLAHNEQFF | TGTGCCAGCAGCTCACCAGGACTAGCCCACAATGAGCAGTTCTTC
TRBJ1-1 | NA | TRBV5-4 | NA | CASSPLGTRNEAFF | TGTGCCAGCAGCCCGCTGGGGACACGGAACGAAGCTTTCTTT
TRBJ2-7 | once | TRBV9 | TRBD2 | CASSVGTSDIYEQYF | TGTGCCAGCAGCGTGGGGACTAGCGATATCTACGAGCAGTACTTC
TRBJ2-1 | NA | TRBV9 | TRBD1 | CASSTRTGEYNEQFF | TGTGCCAGCAGCACTCGGACAGGGGAATACAATGAGCAGTTCTTC
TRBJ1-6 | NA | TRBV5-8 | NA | CASSLVVAGRGNSPLHF | TGTGCCAGCAGCTTGGTGGTTGCGGGCCGCGGAAATTCACCCCTCCACTTT
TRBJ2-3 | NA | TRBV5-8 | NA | CASSLWTGVSHGDTQYF | TGTGCCAGCAGCTTGTGGACGGGGGTTTCGCACGGAGATACGCAGTATTTT
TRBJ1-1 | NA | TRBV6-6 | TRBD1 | CASSGPRQGDGTEAFF | TGTGCCAGCAGCGGGCCCCGACAGGGTGATGGCACTGAAGCTTTCTTT
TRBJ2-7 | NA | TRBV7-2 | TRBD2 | CASSRTSAPLSSEQYF | TGTGCCAGCAGCCGAACTAGCGCCCCACTGTCTAGCGAGCAGTACTTC
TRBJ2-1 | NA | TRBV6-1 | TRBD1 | CASTTGTGGRNEQFF | TGTGCCAGCACGACCGGGACAGGGGGTAGGAATGAGCAGTTCTTC
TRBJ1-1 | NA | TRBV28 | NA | CASSLDPGGLGVNTEAFF | TGTGCCAGCAGTCTCGACCCCGGGGGACTGGGGGTGAACACTGAAGCTTTCTTT
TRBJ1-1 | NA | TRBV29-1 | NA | CSVTHREGTEAFF | TGCAGCGTTACCCACAGGGAAGGCACTGAAGCTTTCTTT
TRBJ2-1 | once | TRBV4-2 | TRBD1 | CASSPGGQKAEQFF | TGTGCCAGCAGCCCAGGGGGCCAAAAGGCTGAGCAGTTCTTC
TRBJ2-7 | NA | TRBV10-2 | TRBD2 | CASSTSGGPYEQYF | TGCGCCAGCAGTACTAGCGGGGGCCCCTACGAGCAGTACTTC
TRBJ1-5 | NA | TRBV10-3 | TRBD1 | CAISVGTGGLWPQHF | TGTGCCATCAGTGTCGGGACAGGGGGGCTCTGGCCCCAGCATTTT
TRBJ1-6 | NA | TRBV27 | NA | CASSLSEGEYNSPLHF | TGTGCCAGCAGTTTATCCGAGGGGGAATATAATTCACCCCTCCACTTT
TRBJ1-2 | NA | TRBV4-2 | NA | CASSREPIPNYGYTF | TGTGCCAGCAGCCGGGAGCCTATCCCTAACTATGGCTACACCTTC
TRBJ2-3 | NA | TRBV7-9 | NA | CASSFPGGPGDTQYF | TGTGCCAGCAGCTTCCCAGGGGGGCCCGGAGATACGCAGTATTTT
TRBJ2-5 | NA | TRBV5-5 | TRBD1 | CASSANAGTGKETQYF | TGTGCCAGCAGCGCAAATGCCGGGACAGGAAAAGAGACCCAGTACTTC
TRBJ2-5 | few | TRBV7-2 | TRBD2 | CASAGGGGETQYF | TGTGCCAGCGCCGGTGGCGGGGGGGAGACCCAGTACTTC
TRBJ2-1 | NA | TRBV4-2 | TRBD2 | CASSQGGLTSGRRGEQFF | TGTGCCAGCAGCCAAGGAGGCTTGACTAGCGGGAGACGGGGTGAGCAGTTCTTC
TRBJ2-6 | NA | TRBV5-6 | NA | CASSRGLLSGANVLTF | TGTGCCAGCAGCCGGGGACTGCTCTCTGGGGCCAACGTCCTGACTTTC
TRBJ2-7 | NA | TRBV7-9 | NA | CASSLDGSPTYEQYF | TGTGCCAGCAGCTTAGACGGGAGCCCTACCTACGAGCAGTACTTC
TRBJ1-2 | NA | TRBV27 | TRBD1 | CASSLLGQSANYGYTF | TGTGCCAGCAGTTTATTGGGACAGTCAGCTAACTATGGCTACACCTTC
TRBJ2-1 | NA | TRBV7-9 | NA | CSSSLVVGGPYNEQFF | TGTTCCAGCAGCTTAGTTGTGGGAGGCCCCTACAATGAGCAGTTCTTC
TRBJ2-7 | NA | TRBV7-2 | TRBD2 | CASSTQGTSGGGEQYF | TGTGCCAGCAGCACCCAAGGGACTAGCGGGGGGGGCGAGCAGTACTTC
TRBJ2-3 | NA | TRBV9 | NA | CASSVQASLRDTQYF | TGTGCCAGCAGCGTACAGGCTAGCCTTCGGGATACGCAGTATTTT
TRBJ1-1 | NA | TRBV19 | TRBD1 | CASSSRQGAQEAFF | TGTGCCAGTAGTTCGCGCCAGGGGGCGCAGGAAGCTTTCTTT
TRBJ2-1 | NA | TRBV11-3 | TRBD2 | CASSPHPIAGEPNEQFF | TGTGCCAGCAGCCCACATCCGATAGCGGGAGAGCCCAATGAGCAGTTCTTC
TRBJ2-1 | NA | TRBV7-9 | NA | CAKADNLNNEQFF | TGTGCGAAGGCGGATAATCTTAACAATGAGCAGTTCTTC
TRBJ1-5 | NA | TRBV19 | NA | CASFGQGNQPQHF | TGTGCCAGTTTCGGGCAGGGGAATCAGCCCCAGCATTTT
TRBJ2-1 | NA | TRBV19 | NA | CASSITGDLNEQFF | TGTGCCAGTAGTATAACGGGAGATTTGAATGAGCAGTTCTTC